The subject of this entry is one T cell receptor beta chain. Its antigen is unknown. This same CDR3 is encoded by further DNA sequences in the sample. This sample stems from a study of shared clonotypes between healthy human individuals. General study points: Clonotypes shared by all four donors outscored non-shared clonotypes in generation probability.

The V end was cut by 0 bases, the J end by 0 bases, with 4 bases between. This CDR3 comprises 14 residues. CDR1 and CDR2 from the germline V gene are SGHNT and YYREEE (reference sequence). Naive CD8 cells comprised CD45RO-negative, CCR7-positively selected cells, excluding terminally differentiated effector memory CD45RA+ cells. Recent acute infections and vaccinations were absent in the healthy HIV-negative adult donors. Source study methods: Because ImmunoSEQ provided only junction sequences with no quality scores, the filtering differed. Assay used: immunoSEQ multiplex PCR; TCRdb lists only in-frame clones, some missing. V and J calls and clone size come straight from that table; D and trimming were deduced from the DNA. The repertoire holds 2 million or so clones, with about 95% as singletons.

The chain recombines TRBV5-4 with TRBJ1-5; D remains ambiguous. Input material: naive CD8+ T cells sorted from blood. The sequence was collected from a man aged 18 to 30 in good health. This CDR3 reads CASSLGGSNQPQHF. The CDR3 bases are TGTGCCAGCAGCTTGGGGGGTAGCAATCAGCCCCAGCATTTT.